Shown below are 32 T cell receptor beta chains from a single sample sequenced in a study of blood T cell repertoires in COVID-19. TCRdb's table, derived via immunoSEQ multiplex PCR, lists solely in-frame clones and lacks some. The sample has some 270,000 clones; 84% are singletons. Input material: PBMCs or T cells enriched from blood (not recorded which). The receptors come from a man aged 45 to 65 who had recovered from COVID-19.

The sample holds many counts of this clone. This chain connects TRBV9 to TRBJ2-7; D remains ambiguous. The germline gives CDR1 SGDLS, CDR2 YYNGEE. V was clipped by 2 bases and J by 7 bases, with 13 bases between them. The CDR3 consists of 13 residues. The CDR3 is CASSVALGLEQYF. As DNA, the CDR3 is TGTGCCAGCAGCGTGGCACTGGGCTTGGAGCAGTACTTC.

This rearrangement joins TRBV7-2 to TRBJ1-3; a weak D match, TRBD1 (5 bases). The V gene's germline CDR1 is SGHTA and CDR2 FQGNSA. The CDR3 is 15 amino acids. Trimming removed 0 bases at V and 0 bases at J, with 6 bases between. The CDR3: CASSLAGDSGNTIYF. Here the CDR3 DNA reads TGTGCCAGCAGCTTAGCAGGGGACTCTGGAAACACCATATATTTT. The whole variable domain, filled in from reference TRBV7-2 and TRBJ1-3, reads GAGVSQSPSNKVTEKGKDVELRCDPISGHTALYWYRQSLGQGLEFLIYFQGNSAPDKSGLPSDRFSAERTGGSVSTLTIQRTQQEDSAVYLCASSLAGDSGNTIYFGEGSWLTVV.

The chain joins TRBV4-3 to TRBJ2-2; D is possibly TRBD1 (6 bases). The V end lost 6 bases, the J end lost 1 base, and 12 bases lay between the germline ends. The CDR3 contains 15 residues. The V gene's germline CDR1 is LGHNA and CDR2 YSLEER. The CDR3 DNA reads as TGCGCCAGCAGGGACGGACAGAGGAACACCGGGGAGCTGTTTTTT. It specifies CASRDGQRNTGELFF.

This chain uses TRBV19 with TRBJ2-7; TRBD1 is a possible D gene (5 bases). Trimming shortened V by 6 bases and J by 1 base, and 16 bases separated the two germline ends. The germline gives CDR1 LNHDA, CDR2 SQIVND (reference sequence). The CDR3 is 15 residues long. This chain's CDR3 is CASRLRPGNSYEQYF. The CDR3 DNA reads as TGTGCCAGTAGGCTTCGCCCAGGGAATTCCTACGAGCAGTACTTC.

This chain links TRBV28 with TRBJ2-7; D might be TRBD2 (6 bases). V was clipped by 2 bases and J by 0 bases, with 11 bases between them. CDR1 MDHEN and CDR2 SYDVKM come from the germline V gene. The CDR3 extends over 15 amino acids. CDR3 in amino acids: CASSLRGLSSYEQYF. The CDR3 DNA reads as TGTGCCAGCAGTTTAAGGGGACTTTCCTCCTACGAGCAGTACTTC.

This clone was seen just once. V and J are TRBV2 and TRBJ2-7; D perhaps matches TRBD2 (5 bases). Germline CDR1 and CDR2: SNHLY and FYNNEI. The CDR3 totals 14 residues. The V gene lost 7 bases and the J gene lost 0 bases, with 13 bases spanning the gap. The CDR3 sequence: CASKPTTTSYEQYF. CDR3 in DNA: TGTGCCAGCAAGCCGACTACCACCTCCTACGAGCAGTACTTC.

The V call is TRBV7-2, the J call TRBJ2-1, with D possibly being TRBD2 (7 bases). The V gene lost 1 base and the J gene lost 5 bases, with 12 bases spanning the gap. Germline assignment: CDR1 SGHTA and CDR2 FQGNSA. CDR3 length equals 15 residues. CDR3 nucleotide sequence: TGTGCCAGCAGCTTAGTGGGGGGGCGCAACAATGAGCAGTTCTTC. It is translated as CASSLVGGRNNEQFF.

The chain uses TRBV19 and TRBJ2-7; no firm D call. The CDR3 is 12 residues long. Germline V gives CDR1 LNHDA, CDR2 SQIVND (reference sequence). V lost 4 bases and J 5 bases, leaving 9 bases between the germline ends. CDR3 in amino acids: CASSTLSNEQYF. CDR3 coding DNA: TGTGCCAGTAGTACCCTTTCTAACGAGCAGTACTTC.

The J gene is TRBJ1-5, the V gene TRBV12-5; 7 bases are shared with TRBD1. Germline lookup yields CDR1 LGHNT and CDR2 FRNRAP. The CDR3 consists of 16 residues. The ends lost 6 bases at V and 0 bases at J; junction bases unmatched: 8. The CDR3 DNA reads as TGTGCTAGTGGAGAGGGGGCAGTCAATAGCAATCAGCCCCAGCATTTT. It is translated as CASGEGAVNSNQPQHF.

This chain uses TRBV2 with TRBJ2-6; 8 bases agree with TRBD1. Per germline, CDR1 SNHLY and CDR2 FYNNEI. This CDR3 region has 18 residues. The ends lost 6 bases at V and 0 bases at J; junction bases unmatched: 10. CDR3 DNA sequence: TGTGCCAGCAGGATAACAGGGGGTTTCTTCTCTGGGGCCAACGTCCTGACTTTC. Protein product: CASRITGGFFSGANVLTF.

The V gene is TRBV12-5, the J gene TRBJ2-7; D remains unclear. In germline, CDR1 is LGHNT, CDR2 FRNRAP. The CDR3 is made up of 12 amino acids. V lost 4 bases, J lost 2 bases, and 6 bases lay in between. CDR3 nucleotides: TGTGCTAGTGGTTATAGTGCCTACGAGCAGTACTTC. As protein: CASGYSAYEQYF.

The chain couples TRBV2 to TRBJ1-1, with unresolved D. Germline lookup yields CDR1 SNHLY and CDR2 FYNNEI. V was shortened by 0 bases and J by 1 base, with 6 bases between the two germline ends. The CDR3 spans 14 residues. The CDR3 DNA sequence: TGTGCCAGCAGTGAAGCGCGGGCGAACACTGAAGCTTTCTTT. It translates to CASSEARANTEAFF.

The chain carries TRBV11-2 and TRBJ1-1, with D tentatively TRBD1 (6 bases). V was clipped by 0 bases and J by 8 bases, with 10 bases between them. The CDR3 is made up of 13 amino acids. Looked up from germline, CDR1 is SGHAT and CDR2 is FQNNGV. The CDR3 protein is CASSLDRGAEAFF. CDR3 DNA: TGTGCCAGCAGCTTAGATCGGGGGGCGGAAGCTTTCTTT.

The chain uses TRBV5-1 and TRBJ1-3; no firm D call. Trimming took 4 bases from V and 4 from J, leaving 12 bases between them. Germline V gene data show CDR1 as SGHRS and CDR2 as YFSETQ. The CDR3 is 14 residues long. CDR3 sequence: CASSQDAGGNTIYF. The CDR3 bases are TGCGCCAGCAGCCAAGACGCGGGCGGAAACACCATATATTTT.

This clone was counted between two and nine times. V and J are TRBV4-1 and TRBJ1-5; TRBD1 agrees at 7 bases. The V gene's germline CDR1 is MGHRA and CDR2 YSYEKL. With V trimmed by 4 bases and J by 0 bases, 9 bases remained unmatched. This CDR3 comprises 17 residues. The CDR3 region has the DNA TGCGCCAGCAGCCTGGGGGGACAGTCCTATAGCAATCAGCCCCAGCATTTT. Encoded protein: CASSLGGQSYSNQPQHF.

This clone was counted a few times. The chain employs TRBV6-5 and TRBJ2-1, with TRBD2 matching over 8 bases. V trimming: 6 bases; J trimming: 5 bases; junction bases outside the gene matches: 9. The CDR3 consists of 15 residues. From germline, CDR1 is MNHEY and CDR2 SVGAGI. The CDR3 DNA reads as TGTGCCAGCAGACCTCACGGGGGGGCGGACAATGAGCAGTTCTTC. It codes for CASRPHGGADNEQFF.

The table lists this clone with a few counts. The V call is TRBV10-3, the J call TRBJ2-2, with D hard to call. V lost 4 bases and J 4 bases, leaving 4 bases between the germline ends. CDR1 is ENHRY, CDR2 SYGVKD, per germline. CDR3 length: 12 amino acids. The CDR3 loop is CAISAVTGELFF. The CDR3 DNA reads TGTGCCATCAGTGCTGTCACCGGGGAGCTGTTTTTT.

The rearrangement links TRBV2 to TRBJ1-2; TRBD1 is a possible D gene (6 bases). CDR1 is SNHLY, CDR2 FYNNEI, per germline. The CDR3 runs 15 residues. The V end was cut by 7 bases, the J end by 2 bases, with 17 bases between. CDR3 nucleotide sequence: TGTGCCAGCACCGGGACATCTTGGGAGAACTATGGCTACACCTTC. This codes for CASTGTSWENYGYTF.

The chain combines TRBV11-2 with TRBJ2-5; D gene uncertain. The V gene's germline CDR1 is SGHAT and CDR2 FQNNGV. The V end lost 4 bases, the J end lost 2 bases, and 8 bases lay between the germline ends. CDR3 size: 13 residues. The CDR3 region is CASSSFNQETQYF. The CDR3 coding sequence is TGTGCCAGCAGCTCTTTTAATCAAGAGACCCAGTACTTC.

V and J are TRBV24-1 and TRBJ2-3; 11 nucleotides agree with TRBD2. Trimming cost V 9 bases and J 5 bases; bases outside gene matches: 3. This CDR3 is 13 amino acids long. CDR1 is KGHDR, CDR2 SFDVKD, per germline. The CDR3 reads CATCSGGGDTQYF. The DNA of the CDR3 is TGTGCCACCTGTAGCGGGGGGGGAGATACGCAGTATTTT.

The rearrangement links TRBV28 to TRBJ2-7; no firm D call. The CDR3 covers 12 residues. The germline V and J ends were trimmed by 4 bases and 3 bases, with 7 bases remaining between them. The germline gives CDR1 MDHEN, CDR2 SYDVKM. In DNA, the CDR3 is TGTGCCAGCAGTTATTCAGTCTACGAGCAGTACTTC. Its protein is CASSYSVYEQYF.

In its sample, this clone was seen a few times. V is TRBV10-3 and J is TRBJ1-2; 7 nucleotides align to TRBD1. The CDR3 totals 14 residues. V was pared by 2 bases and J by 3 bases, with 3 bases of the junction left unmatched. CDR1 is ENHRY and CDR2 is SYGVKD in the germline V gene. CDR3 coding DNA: TGTGCCATCAGTGAGCCTGGACAGGACTATGGCTACACCTTC. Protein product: CAISEPGQDYGYTF.

CDR3 amino acids: CASSQSLQAGGQLSYNEQFF. The CDR3 DNA reads TGTGCCAGCAGCCAATCGTTACAAGCGGGGGGGCAATTGTCCTACAATGAGCAGTTCTTC. The rearrangement uses TRBV4-2 and TRBJ2-1; 10 positions match TRBD2. Trimming at V came to 2 bases and at J to 1 base, leaving 14 bases not matched to a gene. CDR1 is LGHNA and CDR2 is YNFKEQ in the germline V gene. The length of the CDR3 is 20 residues.

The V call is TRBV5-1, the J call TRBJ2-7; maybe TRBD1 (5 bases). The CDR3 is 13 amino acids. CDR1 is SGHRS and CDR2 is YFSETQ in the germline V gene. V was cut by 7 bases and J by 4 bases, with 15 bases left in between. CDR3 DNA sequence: TGCGCCAGCCAATTGACAGAAGATTACGAGCAGTACTTC. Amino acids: CASQLTEDYEQYF.

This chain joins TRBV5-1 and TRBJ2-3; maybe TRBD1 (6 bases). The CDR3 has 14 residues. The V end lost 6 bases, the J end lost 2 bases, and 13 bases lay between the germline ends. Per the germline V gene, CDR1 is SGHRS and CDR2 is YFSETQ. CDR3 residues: CASTLDSPTDTQYF. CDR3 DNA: TGCGCCAGCACCCTGGACAGCCCCACAGATACGCAGTATTTT.

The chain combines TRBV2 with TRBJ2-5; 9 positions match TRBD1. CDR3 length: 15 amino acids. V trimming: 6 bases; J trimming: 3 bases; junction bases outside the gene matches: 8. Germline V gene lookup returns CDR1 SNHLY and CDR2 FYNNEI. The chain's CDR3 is CASRSSGTGKETQYF. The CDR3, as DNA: TGTGCCAGCAGGAGTTCCGGGACAGGGAAAGAGACCCAGTACTTC. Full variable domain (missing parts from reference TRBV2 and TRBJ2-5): EPEVTQTPSHQVTQMGQEVILRCVPISNHLYFYWYRQILGQKVEFLVSFYNNEISEKSEIFDDQFSVERPDGSNFTLKIRSTKLEDSAMYFCASRSSGTGKETQYFGPGTRLLVL.

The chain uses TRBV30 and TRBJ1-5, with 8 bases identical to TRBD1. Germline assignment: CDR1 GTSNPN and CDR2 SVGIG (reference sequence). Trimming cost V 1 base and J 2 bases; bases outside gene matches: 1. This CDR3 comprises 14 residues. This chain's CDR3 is CAWSGGQGNQPQHF. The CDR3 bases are TGTGCCTGGAGTGGGGGACAGGGCAATCAGCCCCAGCATTTT.

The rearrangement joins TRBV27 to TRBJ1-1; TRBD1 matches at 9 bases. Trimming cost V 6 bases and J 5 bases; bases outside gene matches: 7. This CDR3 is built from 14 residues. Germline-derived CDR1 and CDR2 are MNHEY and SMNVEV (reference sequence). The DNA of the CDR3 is TGTGCCAGCAGACGGACAGGGGCAGTGACTGAAGCTTTCTTT. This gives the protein CASRRTGAVTEAFF.

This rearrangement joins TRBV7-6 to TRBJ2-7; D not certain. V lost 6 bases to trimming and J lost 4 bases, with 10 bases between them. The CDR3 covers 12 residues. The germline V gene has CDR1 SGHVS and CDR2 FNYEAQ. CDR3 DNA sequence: TGTGCCAGCAGTCCAGACGGGTACGAGCAGTACTTC. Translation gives CASSPDGYEQYF.

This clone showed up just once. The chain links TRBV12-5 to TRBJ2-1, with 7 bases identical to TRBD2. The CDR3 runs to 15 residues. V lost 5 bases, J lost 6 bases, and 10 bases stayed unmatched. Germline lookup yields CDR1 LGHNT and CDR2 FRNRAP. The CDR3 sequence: CASGPLGGSANEQFF. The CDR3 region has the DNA TGTGCTAGTGGTCCCCTGGGGGGGTCTGCCAATGAGCAGTTCTTC.

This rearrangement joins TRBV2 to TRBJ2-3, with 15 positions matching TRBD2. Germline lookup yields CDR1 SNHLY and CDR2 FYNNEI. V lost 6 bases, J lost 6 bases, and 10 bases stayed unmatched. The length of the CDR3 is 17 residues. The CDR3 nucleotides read TGTGCCAGCAGCGACCGGACTAGCGGGAGGGGAGTGGATACGCAGTATTTT. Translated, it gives CASSDRTSGRGVDTQYF.

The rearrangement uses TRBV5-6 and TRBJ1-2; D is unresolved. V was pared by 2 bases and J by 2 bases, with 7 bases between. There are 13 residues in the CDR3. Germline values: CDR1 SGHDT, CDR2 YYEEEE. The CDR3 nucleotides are TGTGCCAGCAGCTTTGGGCTGAACTATGGCTACACCTTC. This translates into CASSFGLNYGYTF. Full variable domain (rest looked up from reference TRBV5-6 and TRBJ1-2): DAGVTQSPTHLIKTRGQQVTLRCSPKSGHDTVSWYQQALGQGPQFIFQYYEEEERQRGNFPDRFSGHQFPNYSSELNVNALLLGDSALYLCASSFGLNYGYTFGSGTRLTVV.